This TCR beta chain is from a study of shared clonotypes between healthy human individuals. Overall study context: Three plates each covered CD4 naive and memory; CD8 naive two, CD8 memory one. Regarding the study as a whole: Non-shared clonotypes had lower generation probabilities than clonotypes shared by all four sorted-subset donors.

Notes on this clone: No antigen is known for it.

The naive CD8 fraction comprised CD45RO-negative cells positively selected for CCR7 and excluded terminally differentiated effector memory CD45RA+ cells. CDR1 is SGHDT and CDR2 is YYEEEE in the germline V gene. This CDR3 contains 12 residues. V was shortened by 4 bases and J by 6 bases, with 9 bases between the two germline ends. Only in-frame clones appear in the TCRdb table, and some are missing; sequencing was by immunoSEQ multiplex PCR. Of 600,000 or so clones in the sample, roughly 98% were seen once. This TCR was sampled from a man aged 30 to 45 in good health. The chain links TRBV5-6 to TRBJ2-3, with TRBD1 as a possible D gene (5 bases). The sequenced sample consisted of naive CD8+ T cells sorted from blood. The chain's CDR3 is CASSIQEDTQYF. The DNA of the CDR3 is TGTGCCAGCAGCATACAGGAGGATACGCAGTATTTT.